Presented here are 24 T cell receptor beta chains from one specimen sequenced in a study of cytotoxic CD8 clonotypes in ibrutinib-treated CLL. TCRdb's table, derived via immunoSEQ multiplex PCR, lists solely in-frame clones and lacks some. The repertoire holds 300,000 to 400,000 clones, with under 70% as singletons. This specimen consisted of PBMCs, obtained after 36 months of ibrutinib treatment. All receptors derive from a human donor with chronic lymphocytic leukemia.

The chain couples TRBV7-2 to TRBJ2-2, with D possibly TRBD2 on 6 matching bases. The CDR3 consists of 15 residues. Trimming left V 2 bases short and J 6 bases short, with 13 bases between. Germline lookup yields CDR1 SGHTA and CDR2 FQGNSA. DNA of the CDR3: TGTGCCAGCAGCTTATTTGGGACTGGGCCCGGGGAGCTGTTTTTT. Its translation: CASSLFGTGPGELFF.

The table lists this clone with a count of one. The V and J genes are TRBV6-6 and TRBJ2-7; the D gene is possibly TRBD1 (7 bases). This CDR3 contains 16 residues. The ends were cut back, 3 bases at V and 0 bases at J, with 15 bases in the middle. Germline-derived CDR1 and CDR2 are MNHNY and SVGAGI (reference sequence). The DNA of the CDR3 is TGTGCCAGCAGTTATTGGCGGGACAGTAACTCCTACGAGCAGTACTTC. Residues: CASSYWRDSNSYEQYF.

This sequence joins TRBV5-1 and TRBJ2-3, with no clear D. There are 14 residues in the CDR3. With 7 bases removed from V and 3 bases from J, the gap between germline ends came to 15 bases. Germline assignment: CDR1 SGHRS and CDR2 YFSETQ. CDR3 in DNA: TGCGCCAGCTATTCCCTGGATGGGACAGATACGCAGTATTTT. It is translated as CASYSLDGTDTQYF.

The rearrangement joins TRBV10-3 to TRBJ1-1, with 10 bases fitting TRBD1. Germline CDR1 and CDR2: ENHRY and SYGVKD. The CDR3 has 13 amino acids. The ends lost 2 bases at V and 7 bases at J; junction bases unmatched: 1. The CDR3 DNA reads TGTGCCATCAGTGAGGGGGACAGGGGTGAAGCTTTCTTT. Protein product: CAISEGDRGEAFF.

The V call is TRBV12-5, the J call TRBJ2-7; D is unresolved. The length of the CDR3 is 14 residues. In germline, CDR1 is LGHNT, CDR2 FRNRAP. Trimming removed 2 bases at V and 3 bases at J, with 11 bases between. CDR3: CASGLTYQGYEQYF. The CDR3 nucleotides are TGTGCTAGTGGTTTGACTTACCAAGGCTACGAGCAGTACTTC.

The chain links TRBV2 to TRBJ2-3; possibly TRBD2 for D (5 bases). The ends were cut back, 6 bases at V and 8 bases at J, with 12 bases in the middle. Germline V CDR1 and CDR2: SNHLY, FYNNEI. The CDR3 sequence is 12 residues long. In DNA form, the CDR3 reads TGTGCCAGCAGAGGAAATAGCGTTACGCAGTATTTT. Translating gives CASRGNSVTQYF.

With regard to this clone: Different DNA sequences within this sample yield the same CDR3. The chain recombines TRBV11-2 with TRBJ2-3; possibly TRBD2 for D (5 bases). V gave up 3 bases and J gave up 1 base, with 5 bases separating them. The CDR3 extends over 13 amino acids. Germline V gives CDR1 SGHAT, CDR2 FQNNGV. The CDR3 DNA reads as TGTGCCAGCAGCTTCGGGGGCACAGATACGCAGTATTTT. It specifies CASSFGGTDTQYF.

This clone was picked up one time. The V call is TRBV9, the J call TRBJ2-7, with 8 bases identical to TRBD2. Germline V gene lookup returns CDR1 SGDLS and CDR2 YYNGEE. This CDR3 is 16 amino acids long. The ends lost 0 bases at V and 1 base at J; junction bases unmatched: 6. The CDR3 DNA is TGTGCCAGCAGCGTAGCTACGGCTAGCGGGTCCTACGAGCAGTACTTC. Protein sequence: CASSVATASGSYEQYF.

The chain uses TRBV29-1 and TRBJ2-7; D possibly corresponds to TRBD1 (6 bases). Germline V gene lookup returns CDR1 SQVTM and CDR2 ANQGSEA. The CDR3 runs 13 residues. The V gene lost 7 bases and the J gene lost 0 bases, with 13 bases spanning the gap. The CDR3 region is CSALTTGSYEQYF. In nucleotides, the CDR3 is TGCAGCGCCCTTACGACAGGCTCCTACGAGCAGTACTTC.

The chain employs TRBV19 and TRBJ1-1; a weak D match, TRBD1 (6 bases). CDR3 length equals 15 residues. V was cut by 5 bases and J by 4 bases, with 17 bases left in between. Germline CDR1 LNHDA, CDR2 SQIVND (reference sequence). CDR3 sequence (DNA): TGTGCCAGTAGTTTGAGGGGGGGTTGGGTCACTGAAGCTTTCTTT. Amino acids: CASSLRGGWVTEAFF.

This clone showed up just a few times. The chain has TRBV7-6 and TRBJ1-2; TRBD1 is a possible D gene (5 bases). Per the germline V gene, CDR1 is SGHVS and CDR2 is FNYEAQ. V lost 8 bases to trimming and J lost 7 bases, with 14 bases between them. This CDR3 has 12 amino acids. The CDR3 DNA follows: TGTGCCAGCTCCCCGGGACCTTCTGGCTACACCTTC. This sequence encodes CASSPGPSGYTF.

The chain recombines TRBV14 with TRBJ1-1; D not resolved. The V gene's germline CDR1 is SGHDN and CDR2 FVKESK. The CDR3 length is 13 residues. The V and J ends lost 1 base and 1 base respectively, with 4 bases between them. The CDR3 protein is CASSQVRNTEAFF. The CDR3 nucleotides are TGTGCCAGCAGCCAAGTCAGGAACACTGAAGCTTTCTTT. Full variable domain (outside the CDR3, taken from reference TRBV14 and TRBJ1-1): EAGVTQFPSHSVIEKGQTVTLRCDPISGHDNLYWYRRVMGKEIKFLLHFVKESKQDESGMPNNRFLAERTGGTYSTLKVQPAELEDSGVYFCASSQVRNTEAFFGQGTRLTVV.

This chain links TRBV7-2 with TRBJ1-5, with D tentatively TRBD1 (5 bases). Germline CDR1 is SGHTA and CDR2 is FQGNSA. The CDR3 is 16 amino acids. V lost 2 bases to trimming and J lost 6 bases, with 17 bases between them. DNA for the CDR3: TGTGCCAGCAGCTTAACACAGGCTGGTCCCTTTCAGCCCCAGCATTTT. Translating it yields CASSLTQAGPFQPQHF. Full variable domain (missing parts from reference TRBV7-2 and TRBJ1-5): GAGVSQSPSNKVTEKGKDVELRCDPISGHTALYWYRQSLGQGLEFLIYFQGNSAPDKSGLPSDRFSAERTGGSVSTLTIQRTQQEDSAVYLCASSLTQAGPFQPQHFGDGTRLSIL.

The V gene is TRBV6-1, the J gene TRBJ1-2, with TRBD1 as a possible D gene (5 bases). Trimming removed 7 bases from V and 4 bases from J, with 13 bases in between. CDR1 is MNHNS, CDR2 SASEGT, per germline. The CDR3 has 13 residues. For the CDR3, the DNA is TGTGCCAGCACCGTGTCGGGACTCTATGGCTACACCTTC. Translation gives CASTVSGLYGYTF.

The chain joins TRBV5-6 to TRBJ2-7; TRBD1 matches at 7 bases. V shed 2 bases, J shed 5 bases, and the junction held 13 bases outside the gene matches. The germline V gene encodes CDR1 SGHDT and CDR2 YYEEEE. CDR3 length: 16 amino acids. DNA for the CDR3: TGTGCCAGCAGCTTCCGATACTACGACAGGGTGGACGAGCAGTACTTC. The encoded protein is CASSFRYYDRVDEQYF.

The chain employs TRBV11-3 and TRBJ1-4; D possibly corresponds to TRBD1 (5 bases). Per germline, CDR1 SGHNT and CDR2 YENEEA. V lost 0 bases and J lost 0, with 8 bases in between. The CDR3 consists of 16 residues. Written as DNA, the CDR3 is TGTGCCAGCAGCTTAGAGGGGGAAACAACTAATGAAAAACTGTTTTTT. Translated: CASSLEGETTNEKLFF.

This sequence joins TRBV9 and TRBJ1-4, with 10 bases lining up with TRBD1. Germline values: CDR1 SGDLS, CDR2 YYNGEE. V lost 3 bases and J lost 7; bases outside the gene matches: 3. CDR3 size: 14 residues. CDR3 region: CASSDRDRGEKLFF. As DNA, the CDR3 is TGTGCCAGCAGCGACCGGGACAGGGGTGAAAAACTGTTTTTT. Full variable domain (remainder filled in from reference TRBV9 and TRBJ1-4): DSGVTQTPKHLITATGQRVTLRCSPRSGDLSVYWYQQSLDQGLQFLIQYYNGEERAKGNILERFSAQQFPDLHSELNLSSLELGDSALYFCASSDRDRGEKLFFGSGTQLSVL.

This CDR3 reads CATPYGYTF. The CDR3 DNA sequence: TGTGCCACCCCTTATGGCTACACCTTC. The chain is built from TRBV5-8 and TRBJ1-2, with D unresolved. The length of the CDR3 is 9 residues. V was clipped by 9 bases and J by 5 bases, with 5 bases between them. Germline V CDR1 and CDR2: SGHTS, YDEGEE.

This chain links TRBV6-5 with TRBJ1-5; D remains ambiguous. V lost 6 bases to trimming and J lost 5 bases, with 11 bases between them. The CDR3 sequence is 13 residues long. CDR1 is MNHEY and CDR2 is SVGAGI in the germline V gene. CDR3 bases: TGTGCCAGCAGAACGGGTGTTTATCAGCCCCAGCATTTT. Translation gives CASRTGVYQPQHF.

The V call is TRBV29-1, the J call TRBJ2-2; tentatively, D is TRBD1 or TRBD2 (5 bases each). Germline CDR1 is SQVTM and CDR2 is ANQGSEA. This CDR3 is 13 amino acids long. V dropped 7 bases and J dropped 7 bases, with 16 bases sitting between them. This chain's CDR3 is CSAIPGTGGELFF. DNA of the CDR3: TGCAGCGCCATACCAGGGACCGGCGGGGAGCTGTTTTTT.

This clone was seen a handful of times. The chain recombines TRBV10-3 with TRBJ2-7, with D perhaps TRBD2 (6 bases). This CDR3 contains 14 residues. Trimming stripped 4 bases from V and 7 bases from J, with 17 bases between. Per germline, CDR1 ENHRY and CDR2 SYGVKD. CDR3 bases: TGTGCCATCAGTGTTCTAGGGGAAAGCGGGGAGCAGTACTTC. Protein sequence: CAISVLGESGEQYF.

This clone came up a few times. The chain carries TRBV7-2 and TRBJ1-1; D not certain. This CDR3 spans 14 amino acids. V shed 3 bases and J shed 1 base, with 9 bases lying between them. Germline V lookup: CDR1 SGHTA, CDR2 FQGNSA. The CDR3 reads CASSFFHWNTEAFF. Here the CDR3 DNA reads TGTGCCAGCAGCTTTTTCCACTGGAACACTGAAGCTTTCTTT.

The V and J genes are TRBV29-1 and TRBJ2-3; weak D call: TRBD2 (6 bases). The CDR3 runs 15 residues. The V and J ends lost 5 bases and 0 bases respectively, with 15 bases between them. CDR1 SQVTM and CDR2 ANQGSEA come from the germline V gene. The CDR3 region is CSVFQRATSTDTQYF. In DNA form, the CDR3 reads TGCAGCGTTTTTCAGCGGGCTACAAGCACAGATACGCAGTATTTT.

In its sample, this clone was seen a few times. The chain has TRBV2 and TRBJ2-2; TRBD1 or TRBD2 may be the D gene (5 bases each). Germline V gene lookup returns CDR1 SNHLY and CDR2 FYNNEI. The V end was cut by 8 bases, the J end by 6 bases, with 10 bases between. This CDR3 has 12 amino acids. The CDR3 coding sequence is TGTGCCAGCTTGGGGGTGGCCGGGGAGCTGTTTTTT. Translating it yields CASLGVAGELFF. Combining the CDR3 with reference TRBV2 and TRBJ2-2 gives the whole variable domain EPEVTQTPSHQVTQMGQEVILRCVPISNHLYFYWYRQILGQKVEFLVSFYNNEISEKSEIFDDQFSVERPDGSNFTLKIRSTKLEDSAMYFCASLGVAGELFFGEGSRLTVL.